The present T cell receptor (beta chain) was sequenced within a study of blood T cell repertoires in COVID-19. Overall study: PBMCs, B-cell-depleted T cells, or T cells provided the cDNA or gDNA that made up the material.

Assay: immunoSEQ multiplex PCR; the TCRdb copy retains only in-frame clones and omits some. The table lists 50,000 to 65,000 clones, over 90% of them singletons, with about 4.5% in the top ten. CDR3 length equals 14 residues. Germline loops: CDR1 SGHVS, CDR2 FQNEAQ. V gave up 1 base and J gave up 2 bases, with 6 bases separating them. Input material: peripheral blood. This receptor was taken from a man aged 45 to 65 with active COVID-19. The chain has TRBV7-8 and TRBJ1-3, with a possible D match to TRBD1 (6 bases). The CDR3 sequence: CASSLGTAGNTIYF. DNA of the CDR3: TGTGCCAGCAGCTTAGGGACAGCTGGAAACACCATATATTTT.